Following are 4 T cell receptor beta chains from one sample sequenced in a study of a mutant IDH1 vaccine in newly diagnosed glioma. Profiled with immunoSEQ multiplex PCR; TCRdb holds only in-frame clones, not every one. The sample has tens of thousands of clones, over 60% seen once. Time point specified: week 47, end of study. Doses of 300 ug of mutant IDH1 20-mer peptide were given with topical imiquimod. These TCRs' antigens remain unknown. This sample comprised PBMCs, obtained from a glioma patient whose treatment included an IDH1 peptide vaccine. Source of these receptors: a middle-aged woman with glioma. Some clones in this sample may be carry-over from other donors' samples.

The rearrangement uses TRBV29-1 and TRBJ2-7; TRBD1 is a possible D gene (7 bases). Per the germline V gene, CDR1 is SQVTM and CDR2 is ANQGSEA. The CDR3 runs to 13 residues. The ends were cut back, 5 bases at V and 2 bases at J, with 13 bases in the middle. Here the CDR3 reads CSVQGGTPYEQYF. The CDR3 nucleotides are TGCAGCGTTCAGGGGGGTACCCCCTACGAGCAGTACTTC.

This CDR3 is CASSLPANNTEAFF. For the CDR3, the DNA is TGTGCCAGCAGCTTGCCGGCGAACAACACTGAAGCTTTCTTT. The rearrangement links TRBV5-6 to TRBJ1-1, with D uncertain. This CDR3 contains 14 residues. Looked up from germline, CDR1 is SGHDT and CDR2 is YYEEEE. The V gene lost 1 base and the J gene lost 2 bases, with 9 bases spanning the gap.

This chain joins TRBV4-3 and TRBJ2-5; no firm D call. The CDR3 covers 14 residues. The germline CDR1 and CDR2 sequences are LGHNA and YSLEER. Trimming cost V 3 bases and J 4 bases, with 12 bases left between them. CDR3 protein: CASSHLRSGETQYF. Here the CDR3 DNA reads TGCGCCAGCAGCCACCTAAGGTCGGGAGAGACCCAGTACTTC.

There are a few counts of this clone. The gene calls are TRBV9 and TRBJ1-3; no clear D gene. The CDR3 is 16 residues long. Germline V gene data show CDR1 as SGDLS and CDR2 as YYNGEE. The V and J ends lost 1 base and 3 bases respectively, with 14 bases between them. This CDR3 reads CASSVHGSHGGNTIYF. Here the CDR3 DNA reads TGTGCCAGCAGCGTACACGGGTCGCACGGTGGAAACACCATATATTTT.